Below, 20 T cell receptor beta chains from the same sample are listed, as sequenced in a study of Tregs in tolerant kidney transplant recipients. Method: immunoSEQ multiplex PCR; TCRdb's copy keeps in-frame clones and lacks some. This repertoire shows roughly 70,000 clones, 65% to 85% found once; its top ten account for about 4.6%. The sequenced sample consisted of CD4+ T cells from blood. All receptors come from a human donor in good health.

The chain carries TRBV11-2 and TRBJ2-7; perhaps TRBD2 as D (5 bases). The germline V gene encodes CDR1 SGHAT and CDR2 FQNNGV. The CDR3 sequence is 15 residues long. V lost 7 bases and J 7 bases, leaving 23 bases between the germline ends. The CDR3 loop is CASTKSGLIFEEQYF. The CDR3 bases are TGTGCCAGCACCAAGTCCGGACTCATATTCGAGGAGCAGTACTTC.

The chain has TRBV7-3 and TRBJ2-2; weak D call: TRBD1 (6 bases). The CDR3 length is 13 residues. Germline values: CDR1 SGHTA, CDR2 FQGTGA. Trimming cost V 6 bases and J 14 bases, with 19 bases left between them. The CDR3 DNA reads TGTGCCAGCAGTTTCCGGGTGGGGGCCTCCCTGTTTTTT. Amino acids: CASSFRVGASLFF.

The gene calls are TRBV15 and TRBJ2-7; 8 bases are shared with TRBD1. With 5 bases clipped from V and 7 bases from J, the junction kept 16 bases outside the gene matches. This CDR3 contains 16 residues. Germline lookup yields CDR1 LNHNV and CDR2 YYDKDF (reference sequence). The CDR3 region has the DNA TGTGCCACCAGCGGGGAGATGAGGACAGGGCAAGGGGAGCAGTACTTC. Residues: CATSGEMRTGQGEQYF. Complete variable domain (other parts from reference TRBV15 and TRBJ2-7): DAMVIQNPRYQVTQFGKPVTLSCSQTLNHNVMYWYQQKSSQAPKLLFHYYDKDFNNEADTPDNFQSRRPNTSFCFLDIRSPGLGDTAMYLCATSGEMRTGQGEQYFGPGTRLTVT.

V gene TRBV19 combines with J gene TRBJ2-3; no firm D call. The V gene lost 5 bases and the J gene lost 8 bases, with 17 bases spanning the gap. Germline CDR1 reads LNHDA; CDR2 reads SQIVND (reference sequence). The CDR3 has 14 residues. This chain's CDR3 is CASSPPRMSSTQYF. The CDR3 DNA sequence: TGTGCCAGTAGTCCTCCCCGCATGAGCTCTACGCAGTATTTT.

J is TRBJ2-6 and V is TRBV4-2; TRBD2 agrees at 8 bases. Germline trimming cut 0 bases from V and 2 bases from J; bases unmatched to any gene: 3. CDR3 length: 17 amino acids. The germline V gene encodes CDR1 LGHNA and CDR2 YNFKEQ. In DNA form, the CDR3 reads TGTGCCAGCAGCCAAGATCCGGGGGGGGCTGGGGCCAACGTCCTGACTTTC. This sequence encodes CASSQDPGGAGANVLTF.

This clone was counted only a few times. The chain joins TRBV10-3 to TRBJ2-1, with 7 bases identical to TRBD1. This CDR3 is built from 15 residues. Trimming cost V 3 bases and J 2 bases; bases outside gene matches: 4. The germline V gene encodes CDR1 ENHRY and CDR2 SYGVKD. CDR3 region: CAISEGGFPYNEQFF. The CDR3 DNA follows: TGTGCCATCAGTGAAGGGGGCTTCCCCTACAATGAGCAGTTCTTC.

This chain connects TRBV4-3 to TRBJ2-6, with unresolved D. The length of the CDR3 is 18 residues. V was shortened by 0 bases and J by 3 bases, with 15 bases between the two germline ends. CDR1 and CDR2 (germline): LGHNA, YSLEER. The CDR3 bases are TGCGCCAGCAGCCAAGAACGACCCGATCCGTTTGGGGCCAACGTCCTGACTTTC. It yields the protein CASSQERPDPFGANVLTF.

V usage is TRBV5-1 and J usage is TRBJ1-2; TRBD1 is a possible D gene (6 bases). The CDR3 extends over 15 amino acids. CDR1 is SGHRS, CDR2 YFSETQ, per germline. Trimming stripped 1 base from V and 4 bases from J, with 14 bases between. The CDR3 DNA reads TGCGCCAGCAGCTTGCGGGGGCCCGCCCGCTATGGCTACACCTTC. It translates to CASSLRGPARYGYTF.

The gene calls are TRBV9 and TRBJ2-3; 11 positions agree with TRBD2. The ends lost 0 bases at V and 6 bases at J; junction bases unmatched: 6. Germline CDR1 reads SGDLS; CDR2 reads YYNGEE. This CDR3 has 16 amino acids. The CDR3: CASSVDPSGGKDTQYF. DNA of the CDR3: TGTGCCAGCAGCGTAGACCCTAGCGGGGGGAAGGATACGCAGTATTTT. Drawing the rest from reference TRBV9 and TRBJ2-3, the complete variable domain is DSGVTQTPKHLITATGQRVTLRCSPRSGDLSVYWYQQSLDQGLQFLIQYYNGEERAKGNILERFSAQQFPDLHSELNLSSLELGDSALYFCASSVDPSGGKDTQYFGPGTRLTVL.

This clone was found once. J is TRBJ2-1 and V is TRBV11-2; 8 bases map to TRBD2. V shed 4 bases and J 6 bases; nucleotides not matched to a gene: 8. From germline, CDR1 is SGHAT and CDR2 FQNNGV. The CDR3 sequence is 15 residues long. The CDR3 DNA reads as TGTGCCAGCAGCTCAAAGGCGGGAGGTACCAATGAGCAGTTCTTC. Translating it yields CASSSKAGGTNEQFF.

This clone turned up a few times. This chain links TRBV5-4 with TRBJ2-1; a possible D gene is TRBD2 (5 bases). This CDR3 has 14 residues. Germline values: CDR1 SGHNT, CDR2 YYREEE (reference sequence). V was clipped by 2 bases and J by 8 bases, with 14 bases between them. The CDR3 sequence: CASSLSGGSDEQFF. DNA for the CDR3: TGTGCCAGCAGCTTATCAGGTGGGAGCGATGAGCAGTTCTTC.

The chain links TRBV19 to TRBJ1-1; D unresolved. The V gene's germline CDR1 is LNHDA and CDR2 SQIVND (reference sequence). The CDR3 consists of 13 residues. V was pared by 4 bases and J by 1 base, with 7 bases between. CDR3 protein: CASSKEGNTEAFF. In DNA form, the CDR3 reads TGTGCCAGTAGTAAGGAAGGGAACACTGAAGCTTTCTTT.

The rearrangement joins TRBV9 to TRBJ2-5, with TRBD2 as a possible D gene (6 bases). This CDR3 spans 17 amino acids. From germline, CDR1 is SGDLS and CDR2 YYNGEE. Trimming took off 0 bases at V and 4 bases at J, with 19 bases between the two ends. The CDR3 DNA reads as TGTGCCAGCAGCGTAGGAGGGAGGACTCTCCTTGGAGAGACCCAGTACTTC. Translation: CASSVGGRTLLGETQYF.

This rearrangement joins TRBV4-2 to TRBJ1-5; 9 nucleotides line up with TRBD1. After removal of 1 base from V and 6 bases from J, the junction contained 13 bases not matched to a gene. Germline V gene sequence: CDR1 LGHNA, CDR2 YNFKEQ. This CDR3 is 18 amino acids long. The CDR3 region has the DNA TGTGCCAGCAGCCAAGTAGAGGGGCTCGGGACAGGGAGTCAGCCCCAGCATTTT. It encodes CASSQVEGLGTGSQPQHF.

The chain joins TRBV7-2 to TRBJ2-3; 9 bases match TRBD2. The V segment lost 5 bases and the J segment 6 bases; nucleotides outside the gene matches: 12. The germline V gene has CDR1 SGHTA and CDR2 FQGNSA. The CDR3 loop spans 16 amino acids. This CDR3 is CASSPLNSGGGDTQYF. CDR3 sequence (DNA): TGTGCCAGCAGCCCTCTTAATAGCGGGGGAGGGGATACGCAGTATTTT.

The gene calls are TRBV11-3 and TRBJ2-1; TRBD2 agrees at 7 bases. Germline values: CDR1 SGHNT, CDR2 YENEEA. The CDR3 sequence is 16 residues long. Germline trimming cut 0 bases from V and 8 bases from J; bases unmatched to any gene: 10. The CDR3 DNA reads TGTGCCAGCAGCTTAGATGGGAGGGAGGGCCGGGATGAGCAGTTCTTC. Encoded protein: CASSLDGREGRDEQFF.

The chain joins TRBV19 to TRBJ2-7; perhaps TRBD2 as D (9 bases). Germline V gives CDR1 LNHDA, CDR2 SQIVND (reference sequence). V was cut by 5 bases and J by 6 bases, with 35 bases left in between. This CDR3 is 20 amino acids long. The DNA for the CDR3 is TGTGCCAGTAGTCCCCGAGGGACAGGCCCGCGGGGGGGGCCAGGGAGCGAGCAGTACTTC. Encoded protein: CASSPRGTGPRGGPGSEQYF.

The V call is TRBV20-1, the J call TRBJ2-7, with 7 bases fitting TRBD1. The germline V gene has CDR1 DFQATT and CDR2 SNEGSKA (reference sequence). Trimming took 1 base from V and 6 from J; bases not matched to a gene: 0. The length of the CDR3 is 11 residues. The CDR3 loop is CSARGDSEQYF. CDR3 sequence (DNA): TGCAGTGCTAGAGGGGACAGCGAGCAGTACTTC.

This chain connects TRBV7-2 to TRBJ2-1; D ambiguous. CDR3 length: 11 amino acids. The germline V gene encodes CDR1 SGHTA and CDR2 FQGNSA. V dropped 5 bases and J dropped 15 bases, with 14 bases sitting between them. DNA for the CDR3: TGTGCCAGCAGCAACGGGCCAACTCTGTTCTTC. Translating gives CASSNGPTLFF.

The J gene is TRBJ2-5, the V gene TRBV11-2, with D possibly matching TRBD2 (6 bases). The V gene lost 2 bases and the J gene lost 5 bases, with 15 bases spanning the gap. Germline V gene sequence: CDR1 SGHAT, CDR2 FQNNGV. The CDR3 is 15 residues long. The CDR3 here is CASSLSGPRGETQYF. The DNA of the CDR3 is TGTGCCAGCAGCTTATCTGGGCCGCGGGGCGAGACCCAGTACTTC.